This T cell receptor beta chain was found in a study of cytomegalovirus exposure and HLA in healthy donors. In the PCR, 60 Vbeta and 13 Jbeta primers were used. The authors' processing: Counted up in a later analysis, unique TCR beta chains came to some 72 million, with about 9.9 million shared. Data came from immunoSEQ multiplex PCR; TCRdb stores just in-frame clones and leaves some out. Clone size and V and J calls were adopted from that table, with D and trimming inferred from the DNA. Of 50,000 to 75,000 clones detected, roughly 77% appear once; the ten largest clones hold roughly 7%. CDR3 length equals 15 residues. CDR1 is SGHDT and CDR2 is YYEEEE in the germline V gene. V shed 3 bases and J shed 5 bases, with 18 bases lying between them.

This TCR was sampled from a man aged 25-45 years in good health and CMV-seropositive. The V and J genes are TRBV5-6 and TRBJ2-7, with a tentative D call TRBD2 (5 bases). The sequenced sample consisted of PBMCs. Here the CDR3 DNA reads TGTGCCAGCAGCTCGAGGGCCCCGGCGGGTCACGAGCAGTACTTC. Its protein is CASSSRAPAGHEQYF.